The clone carrying this T cell receptor (beta chain) was seen a handful of times. Its antigen is as yet unknown. The germline gives CDR1 SGDLS, CDR2 YYNGEE. There are 13 residues in the CDR3. Trimming took 8 bases from V and 0 from J; bases not matched to a gene: 3. This specimen belongs to a study of T cells in Graves' hyperthyroidism and ophthalmopathy. The wider study: The initial diagnosis was the point when peripheral blood was collected, ahead of any treatment.

Regions amplified from RNA transcripts were the TCR beta CDR3 regions. The TCR CDR3 first-round RT-PCR relied on the HTBI primer set. TCRdb recomputed calls from the multiplex PCR reads with MiXCR, one row per CDR3 protein. The sample consists of 300,000 to 350,000 distinct CDR3 sequences, about 20% of them appearing once. General study results and limits: For ophthalmopathy, model prediction preceded onset by a median 6.5 months.

Each patient was aged 18 to 65 and had newly diagnosed hyperthyroidism of under 2 months' duration. The authors took PBMCs from 8 to 10 ml fresh peripheral blood. What was sequenced was blood. The rearrangement uses TRBV9 and TRBJ1-1; TRBD1 agrees at 8 bases. The receptor was derived from a woman in her fifties or sixties with Graves' hyperthyroidism. The CDR3, as DNA: TGTGCCAGTCAGGGGGCCATGAACACTGAAGCTTTCTTT. The encoded protein is CASQGAMNTEAFF.